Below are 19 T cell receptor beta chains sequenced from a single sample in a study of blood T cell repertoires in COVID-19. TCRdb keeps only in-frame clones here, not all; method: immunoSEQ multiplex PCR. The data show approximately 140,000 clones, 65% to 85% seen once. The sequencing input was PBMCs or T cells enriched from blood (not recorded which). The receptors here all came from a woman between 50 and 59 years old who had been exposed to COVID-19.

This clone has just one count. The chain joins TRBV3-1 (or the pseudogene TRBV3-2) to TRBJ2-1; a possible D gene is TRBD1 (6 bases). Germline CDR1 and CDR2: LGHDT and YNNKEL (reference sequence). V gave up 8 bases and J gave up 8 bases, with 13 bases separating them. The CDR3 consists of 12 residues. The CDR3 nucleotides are TGTGCCAGCGGACGCTACAGGGATGAGCAGTTCTTC. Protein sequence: CASGRYRDEQFF.

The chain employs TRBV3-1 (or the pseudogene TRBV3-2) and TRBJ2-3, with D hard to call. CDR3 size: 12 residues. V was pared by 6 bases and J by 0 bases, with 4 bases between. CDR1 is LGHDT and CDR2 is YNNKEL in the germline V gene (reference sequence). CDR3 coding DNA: TGTGCCAGCAGTCGGAGCACAGATACGCAGTATTTT. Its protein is CASSRSTDTQYF.

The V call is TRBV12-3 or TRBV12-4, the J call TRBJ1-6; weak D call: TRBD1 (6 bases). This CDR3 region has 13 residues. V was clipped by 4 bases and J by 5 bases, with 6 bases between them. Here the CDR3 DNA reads TGTGCCAGCAGTTACAGGGATAATTCACCCCTCCACTTT. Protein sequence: CASSYRDNSPLHF.

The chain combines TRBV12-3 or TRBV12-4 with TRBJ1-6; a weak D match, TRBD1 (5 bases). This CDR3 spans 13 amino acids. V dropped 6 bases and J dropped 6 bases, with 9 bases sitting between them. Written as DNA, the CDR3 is TGTGCCAGCAGGCAGGGATTTAATTCACCCCTCCACTTT. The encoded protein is CASRQGFNSPLHF.

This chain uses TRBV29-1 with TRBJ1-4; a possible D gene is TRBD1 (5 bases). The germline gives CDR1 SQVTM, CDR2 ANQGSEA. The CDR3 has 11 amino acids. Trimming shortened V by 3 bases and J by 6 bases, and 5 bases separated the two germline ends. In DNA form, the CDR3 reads TGCAGCGTTGACAGGGATGAAAAACTGTTTTTT. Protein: CSVDRDEKLFF. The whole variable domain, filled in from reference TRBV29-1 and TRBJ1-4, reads SAVISQKPSRDICQRGTSLTIQCQVDSQVTMMFWYRQQPGQSLTLIATANQGSEATYESGFVIDKFPISRPNLTFSTLTVSNMSPEDSSIYLCSVDRDEKLFFGSGTQLSVL.

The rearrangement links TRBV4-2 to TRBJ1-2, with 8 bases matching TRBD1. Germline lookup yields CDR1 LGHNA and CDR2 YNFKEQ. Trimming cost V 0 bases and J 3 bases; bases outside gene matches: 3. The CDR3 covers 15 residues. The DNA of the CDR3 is TGTGCCAGCAGCCAAGAGCAGGGGGCTCACTATGGCTACACCTTC. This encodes CASSQEQGAHYGYTF.

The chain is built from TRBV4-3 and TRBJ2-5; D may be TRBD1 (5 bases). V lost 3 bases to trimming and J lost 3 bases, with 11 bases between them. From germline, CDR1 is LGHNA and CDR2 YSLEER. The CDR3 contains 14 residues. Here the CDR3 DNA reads TGCGCCAGCAGCCAGGACATAGATAAAGAGACCCAGTACTTC. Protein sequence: CASSQDIDKETQYF.

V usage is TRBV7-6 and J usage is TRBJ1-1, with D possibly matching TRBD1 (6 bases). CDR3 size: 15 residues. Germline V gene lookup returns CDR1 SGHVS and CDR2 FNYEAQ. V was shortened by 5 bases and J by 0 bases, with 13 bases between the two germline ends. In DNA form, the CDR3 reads TGTGCCAGCAGCCCTGGGACATCTATGAACACTGAAGCTTTCTTT. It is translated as CASSPGTSMNTEAFF.

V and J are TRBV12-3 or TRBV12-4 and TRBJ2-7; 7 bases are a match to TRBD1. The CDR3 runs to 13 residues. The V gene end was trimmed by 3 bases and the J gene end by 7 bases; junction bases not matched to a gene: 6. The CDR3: CASSFGTAREQYF. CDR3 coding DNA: TGTGCCAGCAGTTTTGGGACAGCGAGGGAGCAGTACTTC.

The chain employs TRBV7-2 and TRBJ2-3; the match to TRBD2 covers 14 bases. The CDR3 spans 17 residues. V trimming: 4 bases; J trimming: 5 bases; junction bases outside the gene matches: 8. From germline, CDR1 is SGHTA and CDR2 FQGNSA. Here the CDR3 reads CASSSQTSGRGRDTQYF. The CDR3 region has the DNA TGTGCCAGCAGCTCGCAGACTAGCGGGAGGGGCCGAGATACGCAGTATTTT.

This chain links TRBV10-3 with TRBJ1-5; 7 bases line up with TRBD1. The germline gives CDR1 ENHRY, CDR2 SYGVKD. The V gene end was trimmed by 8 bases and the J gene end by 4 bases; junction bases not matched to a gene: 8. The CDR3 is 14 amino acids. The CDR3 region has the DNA TGTGCCATCCAAGCGGCAGGGGGGAATCAGCCCCAGCATTTT. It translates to CAIQAAGGNQPQHF.

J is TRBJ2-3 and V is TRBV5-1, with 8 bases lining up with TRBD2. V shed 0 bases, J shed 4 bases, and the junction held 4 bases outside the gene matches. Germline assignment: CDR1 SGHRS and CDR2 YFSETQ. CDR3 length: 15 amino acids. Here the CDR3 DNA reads TGCGCCAGCAGCTTGGGCGGGGGGAACTCAGATACGCAGTATTTT. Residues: CASSLGGGNSDTQYF.

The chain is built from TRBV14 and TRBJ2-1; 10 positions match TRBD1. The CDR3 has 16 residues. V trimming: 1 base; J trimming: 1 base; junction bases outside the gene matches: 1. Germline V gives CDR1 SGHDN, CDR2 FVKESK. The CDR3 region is CASSQVGQGSYNEQFF. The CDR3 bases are TGTGCCAGCAGCCAAGTGGGACAGGGGTCCTACAATGAGCAGTTCTTC.

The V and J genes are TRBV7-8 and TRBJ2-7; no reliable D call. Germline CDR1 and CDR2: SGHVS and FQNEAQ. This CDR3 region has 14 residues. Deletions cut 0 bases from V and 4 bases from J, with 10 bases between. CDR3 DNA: TGTGCCAGCAGCTTAGCTCGGAGTTGGTACGAGCAGTACTTC. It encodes CASSLARSWYEQYF. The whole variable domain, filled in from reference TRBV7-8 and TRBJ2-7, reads GAGVSQSPRYKVAKRGQDVALRCDPISGHVSLFWYQQALGQGPEFLTYFQNEAQLDKSGLPSDRFFAERPEGSVSTLKIQRTQQEDSAVYLCASSLARSWYEQYFGPGTRLTVT.

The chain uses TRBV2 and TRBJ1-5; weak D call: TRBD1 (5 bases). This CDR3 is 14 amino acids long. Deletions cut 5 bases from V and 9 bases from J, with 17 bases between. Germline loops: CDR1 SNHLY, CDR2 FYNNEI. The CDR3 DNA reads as TGTGCCAGCAGTCCTACGATGGGGGGGAGGCCCCAGCATTTT. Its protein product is CASSPTMGGRPQHF.

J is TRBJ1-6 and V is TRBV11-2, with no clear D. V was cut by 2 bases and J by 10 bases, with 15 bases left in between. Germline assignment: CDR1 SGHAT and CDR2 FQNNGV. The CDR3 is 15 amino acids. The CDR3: CASSLPPGRGSPLHF. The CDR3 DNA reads TGTGCCAGCAGCTTACCCCCGGGTCGGGGATCACCCCTCCACTTT.

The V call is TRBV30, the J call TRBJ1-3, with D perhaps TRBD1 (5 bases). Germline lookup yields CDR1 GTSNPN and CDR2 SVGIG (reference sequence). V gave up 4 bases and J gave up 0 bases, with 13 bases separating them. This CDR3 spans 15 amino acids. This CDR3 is CAWTSTGSSGNTIYF. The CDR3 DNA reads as TGTGCCTGGACTTCCACAGGAAGCTCTGGAAACACCATATATTTT. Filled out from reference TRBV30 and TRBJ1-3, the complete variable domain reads SQTIHQWPATLVQPVGSPLSLECTVEGTSNPNLYWYRQAAGRGLQLLFYSVGIGQISSEVPQNLSASRPQDRQFILSSKKLLLSDSGFYLCAWTSTGSSGNTIYFGEGSWLTVV.

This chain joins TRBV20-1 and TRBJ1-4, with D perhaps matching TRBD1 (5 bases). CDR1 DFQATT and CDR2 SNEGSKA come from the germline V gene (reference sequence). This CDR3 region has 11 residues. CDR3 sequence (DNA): TGCAGCTGCAGGGCTGGTGAAAAACTGTTTTTT. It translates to CSCRAGEKLFF.

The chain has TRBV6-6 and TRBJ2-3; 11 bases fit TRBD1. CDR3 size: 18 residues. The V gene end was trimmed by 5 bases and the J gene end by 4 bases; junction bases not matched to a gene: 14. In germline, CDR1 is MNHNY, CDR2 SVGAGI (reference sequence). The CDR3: CASSPFRDRGNLPDTQYF. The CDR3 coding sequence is TGTGCCAGCAGTCCATTCCGGGACAGGGGGAATTTACCAGATACGCAGTATTTT.